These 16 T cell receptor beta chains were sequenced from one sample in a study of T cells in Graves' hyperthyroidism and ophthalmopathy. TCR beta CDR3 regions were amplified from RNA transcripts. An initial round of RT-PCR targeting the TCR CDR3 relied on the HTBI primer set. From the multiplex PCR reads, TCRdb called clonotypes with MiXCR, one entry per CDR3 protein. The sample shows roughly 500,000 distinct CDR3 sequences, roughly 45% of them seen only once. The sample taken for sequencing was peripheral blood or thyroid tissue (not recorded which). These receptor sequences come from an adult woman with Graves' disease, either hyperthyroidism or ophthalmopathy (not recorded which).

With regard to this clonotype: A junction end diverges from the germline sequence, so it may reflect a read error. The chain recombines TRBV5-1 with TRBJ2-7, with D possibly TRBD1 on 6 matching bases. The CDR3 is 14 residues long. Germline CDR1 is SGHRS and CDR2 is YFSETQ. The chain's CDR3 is CAGSSSQGLGEQYF. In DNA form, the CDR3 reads TGCGCCGGCAGCTCCTCACAGGGCCTCGGCGAGCAGTACTTC.

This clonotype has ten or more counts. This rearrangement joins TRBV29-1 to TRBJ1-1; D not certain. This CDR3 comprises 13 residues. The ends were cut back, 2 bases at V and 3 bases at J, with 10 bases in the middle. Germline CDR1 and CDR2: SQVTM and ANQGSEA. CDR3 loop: CSVEMSLDTEAFF. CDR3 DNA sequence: TGCAGCGTTGAAATGAGTCTTGACACTGAAGCTTTCTTT.

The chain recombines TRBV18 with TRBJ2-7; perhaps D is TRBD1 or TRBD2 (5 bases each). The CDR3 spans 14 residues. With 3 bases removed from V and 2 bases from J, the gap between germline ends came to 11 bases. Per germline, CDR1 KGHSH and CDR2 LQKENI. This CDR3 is CASSPRDGAYEQYF. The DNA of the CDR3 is TGTGCCAGCTCACCCCGGGACGGAGCCTACGAGCAGTACTTC.

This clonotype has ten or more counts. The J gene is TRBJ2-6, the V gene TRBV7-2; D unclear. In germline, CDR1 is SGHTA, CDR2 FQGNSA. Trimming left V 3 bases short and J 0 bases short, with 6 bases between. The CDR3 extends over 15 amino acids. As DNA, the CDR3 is TGTGCCAGCAGCTTGGCTCTCTCTGGGGCCAACGTCCTGACTTTC. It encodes CASSLALSGANVLTF.

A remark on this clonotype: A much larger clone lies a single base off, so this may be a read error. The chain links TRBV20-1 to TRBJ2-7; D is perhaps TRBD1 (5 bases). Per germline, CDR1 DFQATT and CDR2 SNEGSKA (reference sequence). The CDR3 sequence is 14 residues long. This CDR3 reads CSAQQDLQSYEQCF. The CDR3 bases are TGCAGTGCGCAACAGGATCTTCAATCCTACGAGCAGTGCTTC.

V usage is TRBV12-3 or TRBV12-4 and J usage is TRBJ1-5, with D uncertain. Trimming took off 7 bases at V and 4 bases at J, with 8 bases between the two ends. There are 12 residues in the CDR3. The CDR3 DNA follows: TGTGCCAGCACCTGGGAGAATCAGCCCCAGCATTTT. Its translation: CASTWENQPQHF.

This CDR3 reads CASSLAVAGYETQYF. The CDR3, as DNA: TGTGCCAGCAGCTTAGCGGTAGCAGGGTACGAGACCCAGTACTTC. The chain is built from TRBV7-2 and TRBJ2-5; D might be TRBD1 (5 bases). Germline V lookup: CDR1 SGHTA, CDR2 FQGNSA. The CDR3 runs to 15 residues. V lost 0 bases and J 5 bases, leaving 13 bases between the germline ends.

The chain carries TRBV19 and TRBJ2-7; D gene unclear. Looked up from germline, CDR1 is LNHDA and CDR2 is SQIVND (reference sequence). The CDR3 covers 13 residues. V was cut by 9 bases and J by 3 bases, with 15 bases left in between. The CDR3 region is CASSLTARYEQYF. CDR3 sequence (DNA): TGTGCCAGCTCACTCACAGCCCGCTACGAGCAGTACTTC.

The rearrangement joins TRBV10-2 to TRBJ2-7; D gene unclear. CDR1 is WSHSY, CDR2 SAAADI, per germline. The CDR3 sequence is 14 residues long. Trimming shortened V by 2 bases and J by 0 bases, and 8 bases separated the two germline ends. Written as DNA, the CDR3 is TGCGCCAGCAGTGAGGTTCCCAGCTCCTACGAGCAGTACTTC. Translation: CASSEVPSSYEQYF.

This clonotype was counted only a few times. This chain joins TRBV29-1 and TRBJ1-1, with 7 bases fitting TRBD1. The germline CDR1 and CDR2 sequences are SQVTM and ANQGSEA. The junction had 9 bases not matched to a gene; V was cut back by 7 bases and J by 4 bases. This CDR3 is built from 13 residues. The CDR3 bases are TGCAGCGCGACAGGGTCGAAGAGCACTGAAGCTTTCTTT. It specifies CSATGSKSTEAFF.

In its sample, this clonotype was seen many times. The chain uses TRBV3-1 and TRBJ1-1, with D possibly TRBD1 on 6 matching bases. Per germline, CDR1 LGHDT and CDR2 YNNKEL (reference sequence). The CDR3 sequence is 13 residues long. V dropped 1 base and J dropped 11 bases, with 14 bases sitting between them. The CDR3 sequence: CASSQADSRGAFF. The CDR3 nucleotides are TGTGCCAGCAGCCAAGCGGACAGCCGGGGGGCTTTCTTT.

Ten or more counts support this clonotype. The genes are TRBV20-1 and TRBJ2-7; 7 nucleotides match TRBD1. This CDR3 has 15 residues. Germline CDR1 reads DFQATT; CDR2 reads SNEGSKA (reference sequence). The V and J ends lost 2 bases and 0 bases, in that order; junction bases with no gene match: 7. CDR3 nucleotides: TGCAGTGCTAGATCGGTACAGGGGCACTCCTACGAGCAGTACTTC. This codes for CSARSVQGHSYEQYF.

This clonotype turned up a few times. The DNA for the CDR3 is TGCAGTGCTCCTAGGGGGACTAGCGTGTACGAGCAGTACTTC. It encodes CSAPRGTSVYEQYF. V is TRBV20-1 and J is TRBJ2-7, with 10 bases identical to TRBD2. Germline loops: CDR1 DFQATT, CDR2 SNEGSKA (reference sequence). V shed 5 bases and J 4 bases; nucleotides not matched to a gene: 8. The CDR3 runs to 14 residues.

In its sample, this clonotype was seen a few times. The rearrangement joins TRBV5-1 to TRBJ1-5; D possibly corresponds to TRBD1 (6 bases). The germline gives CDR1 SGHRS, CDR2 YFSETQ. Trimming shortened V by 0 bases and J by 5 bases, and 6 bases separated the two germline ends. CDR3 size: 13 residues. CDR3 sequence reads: CASSLGGHQPQHF. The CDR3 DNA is TGCGCCAGCAGCTTGGGGGGGCATCAGCCCCAGCATTTT.

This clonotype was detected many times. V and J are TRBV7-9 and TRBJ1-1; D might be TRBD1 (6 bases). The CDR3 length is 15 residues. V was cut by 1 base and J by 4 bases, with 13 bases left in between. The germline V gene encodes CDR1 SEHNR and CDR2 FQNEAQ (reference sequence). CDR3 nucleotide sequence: TGTGCCAGCAGCTTAGGATCAAGGGGGAGCACTGAAGCTTTCTTT. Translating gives CASSLGSRGSTEAFF.

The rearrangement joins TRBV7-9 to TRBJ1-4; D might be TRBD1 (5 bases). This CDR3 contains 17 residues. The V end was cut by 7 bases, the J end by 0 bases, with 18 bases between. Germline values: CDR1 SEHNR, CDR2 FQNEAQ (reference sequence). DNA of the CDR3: TGTGCCAGCATGGAAGCGGGACCGTCGGCAACTAATGAAAAACTGTTTTTT. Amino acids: CASMEAGPSATNEKLFF.